This note documents a single T cell receptor beta chain sequence. Antigen: not known. V was pared by 7 bases and J by 5 bases, with 17 bases between. Germline assignment: CDR1 SGHTA and CDR2 FQGNSA. The CDR3 has 14 amino acids. Unexposed donor CD4+ T cells date from 2011-2018, before the COVID-19 pandemic. CD4+ T cells were isolated from the cells after about ten days of culture. Testing used SARS-CoV-2 S/N and four cold-coronavirus spikes on unexposed-donor CD4+ T cells, cells permitting. Half the medium was replaced with IL-2 medium on days 3 and 7. This entry is derived from a study of CD4 T cells in relation to SARS-CoV-2 and coronaviruses. Overall study context: Controls used an HIV-1 Nef peptide pool or no peptide.

Sequenced by immunoSEQ multiplex PCR; TCRdb stores in-frame clones only, minus some. The profile shows around 9,800 clones, 81% of them singletons. Sequenced material: CD4+ T cells from PBMCs, cultured in vitro. This TCR derives from a human donor in good health. The genes are TRBV7-2 and TRBJ2-5; tentatively, D is TRBD2 (5 bases). Written as DNA, the CDR3 is TGTGCCAGCAACACCGGGCGGGTGGGGGAGACCCAGTACTTC. It codes for CASNTGRVGETQYF. The variable domain in full, with the rest retrieved from reference TRBV7-2 and TRBJ2-5, is GAGVSQSPSNKVTEKGKDVELRCDPISGHTALYWYRQSLGQGLEFLIYFQGNSAPDKSGLPSDRFSAERTGGSVSTLTIQRTQQEDSAVYLCASNTGRVGETQYFGPGTRLLVL.